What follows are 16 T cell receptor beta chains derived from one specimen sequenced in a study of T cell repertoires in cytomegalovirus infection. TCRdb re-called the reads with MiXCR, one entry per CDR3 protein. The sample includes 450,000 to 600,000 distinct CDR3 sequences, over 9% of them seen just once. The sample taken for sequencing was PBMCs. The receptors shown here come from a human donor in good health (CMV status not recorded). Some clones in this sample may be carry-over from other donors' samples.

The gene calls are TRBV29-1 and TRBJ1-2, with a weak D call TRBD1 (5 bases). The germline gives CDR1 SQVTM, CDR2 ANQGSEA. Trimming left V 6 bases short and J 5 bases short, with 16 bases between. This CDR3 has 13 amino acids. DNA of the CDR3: TGCAGCGTGGGGGGGGGTTTTGGGTATGGCTACACCTTC. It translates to CSVGGGFGYGYTF.

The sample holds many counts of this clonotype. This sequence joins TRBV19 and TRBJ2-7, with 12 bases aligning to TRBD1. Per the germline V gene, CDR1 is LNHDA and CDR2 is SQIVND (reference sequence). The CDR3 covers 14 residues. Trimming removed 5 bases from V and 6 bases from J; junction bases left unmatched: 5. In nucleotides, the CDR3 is TGTGCCAGTAGTCATGGGACAGGGGGCAGCGAGCAGTACTTC. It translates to CASSHGTGGSEQYF.

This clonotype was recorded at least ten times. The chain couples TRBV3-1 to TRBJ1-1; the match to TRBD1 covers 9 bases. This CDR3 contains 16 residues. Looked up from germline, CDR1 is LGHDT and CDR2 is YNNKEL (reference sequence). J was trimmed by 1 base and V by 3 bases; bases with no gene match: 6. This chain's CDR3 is CASSHRATGGNTEAFF. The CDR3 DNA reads TGTGCCAGCAGCCACCGTGCGACAGGGGGGAACACTGAAGCTTTCTTT.

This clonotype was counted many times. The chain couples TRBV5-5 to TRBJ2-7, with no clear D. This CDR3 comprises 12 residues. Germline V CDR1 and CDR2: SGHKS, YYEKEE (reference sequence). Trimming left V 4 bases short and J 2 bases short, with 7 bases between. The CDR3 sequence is CASSRGPYEQYF. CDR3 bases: TGTGCCAGCAGCCGAGGCCCCTACGAGCAGTACTTC.

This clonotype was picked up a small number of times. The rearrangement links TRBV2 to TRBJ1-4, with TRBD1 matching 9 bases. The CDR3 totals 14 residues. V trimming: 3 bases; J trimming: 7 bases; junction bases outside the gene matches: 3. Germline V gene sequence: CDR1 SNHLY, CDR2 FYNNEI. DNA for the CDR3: TGTGCCAGCAGTGACGACAGGGGGTCTGAAAAACTGTTTTTT. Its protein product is CASSDDRGSEKLFF. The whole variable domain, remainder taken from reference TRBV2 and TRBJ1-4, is EPEVTQTPSHQVTQMGQEVILRCVPISNHLYFYWYRQILGQKVEFLVSFYNNEISEKSEIFDDQFSVERPDGSNFTLKIRSTKLEDSAMYFCASSDDRGSEKLFFGSGTQLSVL.

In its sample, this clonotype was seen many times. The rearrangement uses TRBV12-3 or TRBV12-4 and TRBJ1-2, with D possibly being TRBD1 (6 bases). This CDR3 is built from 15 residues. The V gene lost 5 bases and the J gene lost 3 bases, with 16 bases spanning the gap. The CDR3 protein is CASSNYREVDYGYTF. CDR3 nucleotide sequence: TGTGCCAGCAGTAACTACAGGGAGGTCGACTATGGCTACACCTTC.

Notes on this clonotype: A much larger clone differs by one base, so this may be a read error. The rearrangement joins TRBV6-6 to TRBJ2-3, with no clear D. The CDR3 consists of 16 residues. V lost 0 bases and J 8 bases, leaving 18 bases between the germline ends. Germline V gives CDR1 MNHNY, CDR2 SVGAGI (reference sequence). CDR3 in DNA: TGTGCCAGCAGTTACTCTCGACATGGCAAACTTGCTACGCAGTATTTT. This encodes CASSYSRHGKLATQYF.

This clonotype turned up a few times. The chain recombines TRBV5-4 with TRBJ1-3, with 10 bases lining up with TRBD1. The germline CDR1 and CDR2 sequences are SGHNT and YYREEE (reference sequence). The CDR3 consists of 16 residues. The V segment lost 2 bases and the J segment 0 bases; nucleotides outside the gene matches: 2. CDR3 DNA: TGTGCCAGCAGCTTCGACAGGGGGCTCTCTGGAAACACCATATATTTT. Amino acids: CASSFDRGLSGNTIYF.

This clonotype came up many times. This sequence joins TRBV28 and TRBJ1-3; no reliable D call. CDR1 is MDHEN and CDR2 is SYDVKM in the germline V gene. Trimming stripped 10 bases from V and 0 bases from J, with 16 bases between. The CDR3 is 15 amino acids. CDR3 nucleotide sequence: TGTGCCACTGTCCCCGGAGGCAACTCTGGAAACACCATATATTTT. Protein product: CATVPGGNSGNTIYF.

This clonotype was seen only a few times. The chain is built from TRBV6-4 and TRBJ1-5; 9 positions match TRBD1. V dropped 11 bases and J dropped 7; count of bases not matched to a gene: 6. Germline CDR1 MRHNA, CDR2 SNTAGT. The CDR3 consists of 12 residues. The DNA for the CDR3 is TGTGCCCGTGGGACAGGGAACCAGCCCCAGCATTTT. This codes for CARGTGNQPQHF.

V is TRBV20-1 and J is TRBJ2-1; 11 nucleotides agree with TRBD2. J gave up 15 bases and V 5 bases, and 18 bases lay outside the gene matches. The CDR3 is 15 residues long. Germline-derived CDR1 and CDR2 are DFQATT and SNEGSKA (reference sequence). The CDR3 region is CSAHSGTSGTYDAFF. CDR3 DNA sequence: TGCAGTGCTCACTCCGGGACTAGCGGCACCTATGATGCGTTCTTC.

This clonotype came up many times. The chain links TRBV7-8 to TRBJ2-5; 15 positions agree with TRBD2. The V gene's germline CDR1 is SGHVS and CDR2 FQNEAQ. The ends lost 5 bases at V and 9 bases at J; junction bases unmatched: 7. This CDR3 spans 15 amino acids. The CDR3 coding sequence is TGTGCCAGCAGCCCTGTCGGACTAGCGGGGGGGCCCCAGTACTTC. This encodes CASSPVGLAGGPQYF. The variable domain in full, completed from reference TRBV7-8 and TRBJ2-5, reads GAGVSQSPRYKVAKRGQDVALRCDPISGHVSLFWYQQALGQGPEFLTYFQNEAQLDKSGLPSDRFFAERPEGSVSTLKIQRTQQEDSAVYLCASSPVGLAGGPQYFGPGTRLLVL.

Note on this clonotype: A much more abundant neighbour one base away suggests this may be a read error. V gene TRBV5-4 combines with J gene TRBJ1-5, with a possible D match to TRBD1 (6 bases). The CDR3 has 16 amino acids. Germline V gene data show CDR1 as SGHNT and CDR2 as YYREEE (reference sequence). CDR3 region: CTSSLGPGGYNQPQHF. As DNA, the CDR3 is TGTACCAGCAGCTTGGGGCCCGGGGGCTACAATCAGCCCCAGCATTTT.

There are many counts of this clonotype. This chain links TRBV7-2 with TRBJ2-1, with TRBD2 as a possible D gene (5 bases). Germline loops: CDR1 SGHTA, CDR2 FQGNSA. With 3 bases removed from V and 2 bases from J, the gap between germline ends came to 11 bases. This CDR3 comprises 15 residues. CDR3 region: CASSFASGAYNEQFF. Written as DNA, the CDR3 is TGTGCCAGCAGCTTTGCCAGCGGAGCCTACAATGAGCAGTTCTTC.

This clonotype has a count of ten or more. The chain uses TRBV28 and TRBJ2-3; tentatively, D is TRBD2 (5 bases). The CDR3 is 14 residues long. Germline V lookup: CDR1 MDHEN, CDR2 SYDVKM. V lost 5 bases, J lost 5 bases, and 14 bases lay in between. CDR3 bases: TGTGCCAGCAGTGGGCGGGTGGCGAGAGATACGCAGTATTTT. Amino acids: CASSGRVARDTQYF.

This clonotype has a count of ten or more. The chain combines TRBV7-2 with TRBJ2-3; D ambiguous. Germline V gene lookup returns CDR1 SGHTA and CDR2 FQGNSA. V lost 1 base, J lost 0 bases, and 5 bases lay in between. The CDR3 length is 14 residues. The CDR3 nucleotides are TGTGCCAGCAGCTTAGGGGATAGCACAGATACGCAGTATTTT. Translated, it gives CASSLGDSTDTQYF.